Listed below are T cell receptor beta chains from one sample, sequenced in a study of blood T cell repertoires in COVID-19. This table comes from immunoSEQ multiplex PCR, and its TCRdb copy is limited to in-frame clones, with some not included. The sample records about 50,000 clones, more than 70% being singletons. Specimen: peripheral blood. The receptors originated from a woman aged 55-69 years with acute or convalescent COVID-19. The CDR3 runs from the conserved cysteine through the conserved F or W. D genes are given only for firm matches. Not all rows give a size; the values are once, few, many and, for expanded clones, a class.

clone size,D gene,J gene,V gene,CDR3 protein
NA,NA,TRBJ2-2,TRBV28,CASSLPSGRALLNTGELFF
NA,NA,TRBJ2-7,TRBV13,CASSLGNEQYF
NA,TRBD1,TRBJ1-2,TRBV29-1,CSVRTGGADGYTF
once,TRBD1,TRBJ1-1,TRBV9,CASSGGDRPNEAFF
NA,NA,TRBJ2-1,TRBV29-1,CSAIQGISANEQFF
NA,NA,TRBJ1-1,TRBV19,CASSIWRSTEAFF
NA,TRBD1,TRBJ1-2,TRBV27,CASSPGTGVTVGGYTF
NA,NA,TRBJ1-2,TRBV24-1,CATSEGQGNYGYTF
NA,TRBD1,TRBJ2-7,TRBV25-1,CASSVAGTVYEQYF
NA,NA,TRBJ1-2,TRBV7-8,CASSLTQQGRYGYTF
NA,NA,TRBJ1-2,TRBV6-5,CASSYFSAGDYGYTF
NA,TRBD2,TRBJ2-1,TRBV9,CASSVLGLAGNEQFF
NA,TRBD2,TRBJ2-7,TRBV2,CASNQREAYEQYF
NA,NA,TRBJ2-3,TRBV27,CASSPRGSGVRGTQYF
NA,NA,TRBJ2-1,TRBV6-4,CASSDSGRRNEQFF
NA,NA,TRBJ2-2,TRBV5-1,CASSWGSAFYSNTGELFF
NA,TRBD1,TRBJ2-1,TRBV5-4,CASSTTGDAGDEQFF
NA,NA,TRBJ2-3,TRBV4-2,CASSQEGAGSDTQYF
NA,NA,TRBJ2-3,TRBV7-9,CASSQGTADTQYF
few,NA,TRBJ1-2,TRBV5-1,CASSSGQIQNYGYTF
NA,NA,TRBJ1-3,TRBV29-1,CSVSTGGDTIYF
NA,TRBD1,TRBJ2-7,TRBV5-1,CASSLFGQGSGEQYF
NA,NA,TRBJ1-3,TRBV20-1,CSPEVRNTIYF
NA,TRBD1,TRBJ1-4,TRBV28,CASSRQGTPGEKLFF
NA,NA,TRBJ1-1,TRBV30,CAWRPLGVRGEAFF
NA,TRBD1,TRBJ1-2,TRBV27,CASSPLGQGAIGYTF
NA,NA,TRBJ2-5,TRBV11-2,CASSSGGQETQYF
NA,NA,TRBJ2-7,TRBV5-1,CASSSYNGHEGSYEQYF
NA,NA,TRBJ2-1,TRBV6-2/TRBV6-3,CASSFKRGSYNEQFF
NA,NA,TRBJ1-1,TRBV20-1,CSAESHTEAFF
NA,TRBD2,TRBJ2-3,TRBV28,CASSALAGGRTDTQYF
NA,TRBD1,TRBJ2-1,TRBV5-4,CASSSGTGIEQFF
NA,TRBD2,TRBJ2-1,TRBV29-1,CSVGFLSGGSNEQFF
NA,NA,TRBJ2-5,TRBV18,CASSPPGRAETQYF
NA,NA,TRBJ1-1,TRBV19,CASSLRVGYAEAFF
NA,NA,TRBJ1-6,TRBV4-2,CASSQVGGVGDSPLHF
few,TRBD1,TRBJ1-2,TRBV19,CATSADRGVSGYTF
once,NA,TRBJ1-2,TRBV19,CASSMIGGSYGYTF
few,TRBD1,TRBJ2-7,TRBV6-5,CASRTGLNEQYF
NA,TRBD1,TRBJ1-5,TRBV12-3/TRBV12-4,CASSLTGGQPQHF
NA,NA,TRBJ1-1,TRBV5-1,CASSLAGVRTEAFF
NA,NA,TRBJ1-4,TRBV19,CASSTSVNEKLFF
NA,NA,TRBJ1-3,TRBV9,CASSVDGVSGNTIYF
NA,TRBD2,TRBJ2-3,TRBV6-6,CASRTSGGTDTQYF
NA,TRBD1,TRBJ1-5,TRBV19,CASNDRGFNQPQHF
once,NA,TRBJ2-4,TRBV5-1,CASSLDQGGNIQYF
once,NA,TRBJ1-6,TRBV7-8,CASSPTGQVTSPLHF
few,NA,TRBJ1-5,TRBV5-1,CASSLTGTAGQPQHF
NA,NA,TRBJ1-1,TRBV5-1,CASSLVAGVNTEAFF
NA,NA,TRBJ2-7,TRBV29-1,CSVDGYPEILLYEQYF
NA,NA,TRBJ2-2,TRBV19,CASNAGIGELFF
NA,TRBD2,TRBJ2-5,TRBV9,CASSVGAGAGETQYF
NA,NA,TRBJ1-5,TRBV2,CASGQEYSNQPQHF
NA,TRBD1,TRBJ1-2,TRBV19,CASRVQGDYGYTF
few,NA,TRBJ1-1,TRBV21-1,CASSKVDRGGNTEAFF
once,TRBD2,TRBJ2-7,TRBV2,CASRGLAAYEQYF
NA,NA,TRBJ1-5,TRBV15,CATSRDRVVRAQHF
NA,NA,TRBJ2-5,TRBV19,CASSQLQETQYF
NA,TRBD1,TRBJ2-1,TRBV27,CASSPGRTGGSNEQFF
NA,TRBD1,TRBJ2-5,TRBV18,CASSPWDRGGETQYF